Listed below are T cell receptor beta chains from one sample, sequenced in a study of blood T cell repertoires in COVID-19. Sequencing used immunoSEQ multiplex PCR; TCRdb keeps in-frame clones, though not all of them. The data show over 200,000 clones, 75% to 90% seen once. Sequenced material: peripheral blood. Receptors originate from a human donor in a cohort sampled during active COVID-19. Each CDR3 is given with its conserved first and last residue. The order of the fields is CDR3 protein, D gene, J gene, V gene. D genes are given only for firm matches.

CASSSRLAGESYEQYF | TRBD2 | TRBJ2-7 | TRBV11-2
CASSGVAGVGRQETQYF | TRBD2 | TRBJ2-5 | TRBV6-2/TRBV6-3
CASSYLGTSGNEQFF | TRBD2 | TRBJ2-1 | TRBV6-6
CASSEHRPQETQYF | NA | TRBJ2-5 | TRBV25-1
CASSRQSGTGRLLYGYTF | TRBD1 | TRBJ1-2 | TRBV27
CASNTGVGNEQYF | NA | TRBJ2-7 | TRBV28
CASSPSDYGYTF | NA | TRBJ1-2 | TRBV25-1
CASSYSRRGANTEAFF | NA | TRBJ1-1 | TRBV6-6
CASSLGGSVYEQYF | TRBD2 | TRBJ2-7 | TRBV5-6
CASSLGEGLETQYF | TRBD2 | TRBJ2-5 | TRBV5-1
CATSGQGLIYGYTF | NA | TRBJ1-2 | TRBV24-1
CASSQELRNTGELFF | NA | TRBJ2-2 | TRBV4-2
CASSPYTDTQYF | NA | TRBJ2-3 | TRBV11-2
CASSPVSGASYEQYF | TRBD2 | TRBJ2-7 | TRBV3-1/TRBV3-2
CASSLDREGEKLFF | TRBD1 | TRBJ1-4 | TRBV2
CASSLRKAGYLFF | NA | TRBJ1-4 | TRBV27
CSAYNTEAFF | NA | TRBJ1-1 | TRBV20-1
CASSLGASQGNQPQHF | NA | TRBJ1-5 | TRBV7-9
CASSLITRGGYTF | TRBD1 | TRBJ1-2 | TRBV28
CASSWEVAGESYNEQFF | TRBD2 | TRBJ2-1 | TRBV6-2/TRBV6-3
CASSQVGTGGSTDTQYF | TRBD1 | TRBJ2-3 | TRBV4-3
CASTRGHSGTEAFF | TRBD1 | TRBJ1-1 | TRBV6-5
CASSPPPGNEQFF | NA | TRBJ2-1 | TRBV18
CASSQGAGTGIQETQYF | TRBD1 | TRBJ2-5 | TRBV4-3
CASSTDPGHPYGYTF | NA | TRBJ1-2 | TRBV19
CASRPHSLYEQYF | NA | TRBJ2-7 | TRBV25-1
CASSSGLAGYEQYF | TRBD2 | TRBJ2-7 | TRBV11-1